The present TCR beta chain was sequenced within a study of identifying expanded T cells in peripheral blood (dated by TCRdb to between 2019 and 2020). Describing the broader study: Technical replicates were generated by sequencing separate aliquots of the same genomic DNA pool, with four replicates compared pairwise. Study-level results and caveats: The beta-binomial model significantly reduced the number of clones called differentially abundant and the false-positive rate across all healthy-donor time intervals. It was expected by the authors that biological variance in healthy repertoires might increase further over much longer intervals, such as months to years. Across all healthy donors, variance in clone template counts between roughly 2-week samples was found to increase significantly with total template count. The binomial model flagged around 1.2 differentially abundant clones between technical replicates but approximately 15 over around two weeks and 19 over roughly 4 weeks.

The CDR3 numbers 15 residues from cysteine through phenylalanine. Only CDR3 DNA remains: 45 bases, in frame from the first base. The germline V gene gives CDR1 as SGDLS and CDR2 as YYNGEE. At the junction V is shortened by 4 bases and J by 2 bases, with 13 bases in between. Remarks on this clone: Its target antigen remains unknown. Base qualities are not recorded, but no much larger clone differs from it by a single base.

TCRbeta CDR3 regions were profiled with the immunoSEQ Assay using bias-controlled multiplex PCR amplification of genomic DNA. For the original study's pipeline: The absolute abundance of each unique TCRbeta CDR3 region was quantified after sequences were collapsed and filtered. Two models were used to test differential abundance: a binomial model (Fisher-equivalent) and a beta-binomial model that adds time-dependent variance fitted from healthy donors. Clones with fewer than 5 combined templates were removed, and differential abundance was called for clones with a Benjamini-Hochberg FDR below 0.01. Using the form v = (b*log(k)+a)^2, the beta-binomial variance was modeled as a function of the total template count across the two samples. TCRdb limited this immuneACCESS table to in-frame rearrangements with V and J called. A share of clones is missing; checked studies link under half to unresolved V genes, and the rest is unexplained. The D gene and trimming were derived from the DNA, and the V and J assignments and clone size from that table. The sample table holds 60,000 to 80,000 clones, of which roughly 90% were seen once. The ten largest clones take up 2.5% to 3.5% of the sample.

No immune events such as infections were documented for the healthy donors during the collection period. To calibrate time-dependent variance in a beta-binomial model of T-cell clone differential abundance, blood repertoires from healthy donors were used as a training cohort. There were some 10 healthy donors in the training cohort, of whom 3 were female and 7 were male. The donors were between about 25 and 65 years old, with an average age of roughly 43 years. Obtained from a commercial supplier, whole blood was collected from each healthy donor at three time points set two to three weeks apart. Genomic DNA was extracted from unsorted whole blood for immunosequencing.

Sequences were obtained from blood. This receptor was taken from a person aged 18 to 75 in good health. The chain is made from TRBV9 and TRBJ2-1; tentative D gene TRBD2, with 5 bases matching. The DNA reads TGTGCCAGCAGCCCAGCGGCCACCGCCTACAATGAGCAGTTCTTC. Its translation is CASSPAATAYNEQFF.